This T cell receptor (beta chain) appears in the sequencing data of a study of blood T cell repertoires in COVID-19. Study-level information: The United States, Italy and Spain provided the acute and convalescent COVID-19 samples. Nucleic acid was either cDNA or gDNA, and it came from T cells, B-cell-depleted T cells, or PBMCs.

Authors' methods: Reference gene primer amplification yielded estimated nucleated cell counts. Only in-frame clones appear in the TCRdb table, and some are missing; sequencing was by immunoSEQ multiplex PCR. The DNA gave D and trimming, while V, J and clone size come from that table. Here the sample spans some 300,000 clones, approximately 88% being singletons. V lost 4 bases and J lost 5, with 8 bases in between. The germline CDR1 and CDR2 sequences are SNHLY and FYNNEI. There are 12 residues in the CDR3. The V gene is TRBV2, the J gene TRBJ1-1, with D perhaps matching TRBD1 (5 bases). The sample comprised peripheral blood. This receptor was taken from a woman aged 25 to 39 who had recovered from COVID-19. The CDR3 DNA reads as TGTGCCAGCAGTGGGGGGGGGACTGAAGCTTTCTTT. Residues: CASSGGGTEAFF.